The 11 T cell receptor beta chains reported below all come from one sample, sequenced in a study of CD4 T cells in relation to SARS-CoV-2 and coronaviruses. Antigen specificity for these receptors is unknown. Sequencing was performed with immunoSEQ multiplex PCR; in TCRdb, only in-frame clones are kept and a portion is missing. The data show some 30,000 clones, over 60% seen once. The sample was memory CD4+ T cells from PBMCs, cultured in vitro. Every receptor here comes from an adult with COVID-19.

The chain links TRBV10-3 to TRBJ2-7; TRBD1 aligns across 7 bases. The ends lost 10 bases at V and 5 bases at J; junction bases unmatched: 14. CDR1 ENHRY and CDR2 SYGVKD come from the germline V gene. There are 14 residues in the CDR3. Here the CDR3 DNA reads TGTGCCACCGCAGAGGCAGGGGGAATTGACGAGCAGTACTTC. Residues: CATAEAGGIDEQYF.

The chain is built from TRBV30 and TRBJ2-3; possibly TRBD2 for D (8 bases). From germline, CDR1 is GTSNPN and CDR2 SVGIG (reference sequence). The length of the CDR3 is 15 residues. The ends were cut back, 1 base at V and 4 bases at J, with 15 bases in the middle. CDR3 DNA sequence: TGTGCCTGGAGTGACAGGGGACTAGTGGCAGATACGCAGTATTTT. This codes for CAWSDRGLVADTQYF. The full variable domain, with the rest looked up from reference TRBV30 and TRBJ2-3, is SQTIHQWPATLVQPVGSPLSLECTVEGTSNPNLYWYRQAAGRGLQLLFYSVGIGQISSEVPQNLSASRPQDRQFILSSKKLLLSDSGFYLCAWSDRGLVADTQYFGPGTRLTVL.

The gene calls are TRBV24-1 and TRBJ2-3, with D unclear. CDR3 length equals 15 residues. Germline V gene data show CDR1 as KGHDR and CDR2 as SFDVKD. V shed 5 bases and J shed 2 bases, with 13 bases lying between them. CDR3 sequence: CATSVGTGVTDTQYF. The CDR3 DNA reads TGTGCCACCAGTGTTGGAACGGGTGTCACAGATACGCAGTATTTT.

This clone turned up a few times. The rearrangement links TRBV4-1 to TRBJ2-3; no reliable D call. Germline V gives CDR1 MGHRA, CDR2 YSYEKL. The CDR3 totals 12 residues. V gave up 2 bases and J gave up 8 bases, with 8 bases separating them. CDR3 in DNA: TGCGCCAGCAGCCAACCCCCAGGTACGCAGTATTTT. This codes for CASSQPPGTQYF.

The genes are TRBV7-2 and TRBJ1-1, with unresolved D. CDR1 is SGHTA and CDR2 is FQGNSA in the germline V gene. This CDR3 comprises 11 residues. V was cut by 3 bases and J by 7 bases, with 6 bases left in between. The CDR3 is CASSFLGEAFF. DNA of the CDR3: TGTGCCAGCAGCTTCCTCGGTGAAGCTTTCTTT.

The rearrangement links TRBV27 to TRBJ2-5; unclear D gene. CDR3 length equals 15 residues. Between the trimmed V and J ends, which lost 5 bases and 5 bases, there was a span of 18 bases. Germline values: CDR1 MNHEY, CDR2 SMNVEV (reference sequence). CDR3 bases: TGTGCCAGCAGTCCCTCCCCGTCACGTCGGGAGACCCAGTACTTC. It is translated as CASSPSPSRRETQYF.

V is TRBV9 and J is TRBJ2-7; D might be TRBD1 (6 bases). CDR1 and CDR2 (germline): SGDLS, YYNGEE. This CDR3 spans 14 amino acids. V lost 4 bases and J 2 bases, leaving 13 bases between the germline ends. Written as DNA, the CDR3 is TGTGCCAGCAGCCCTACAGGGACCCCCTACGAGCAGTACTTC. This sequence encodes CASSPTGTPYEQYF.

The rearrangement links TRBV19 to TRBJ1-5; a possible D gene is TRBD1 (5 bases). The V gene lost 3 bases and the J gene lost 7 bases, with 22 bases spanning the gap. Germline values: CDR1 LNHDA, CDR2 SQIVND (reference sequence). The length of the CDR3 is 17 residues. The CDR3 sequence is CASSILNAAGSGQPQHF. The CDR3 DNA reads TGTGCCAGTAGTATCCTCAATGCAGCAGGGTCCGGCCAGCCCCAGCATTTT.

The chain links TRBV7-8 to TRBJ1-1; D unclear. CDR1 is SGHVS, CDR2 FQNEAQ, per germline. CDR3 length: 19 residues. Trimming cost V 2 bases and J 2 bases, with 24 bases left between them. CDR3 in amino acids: CASSLTAGMGLRGNTEAFF. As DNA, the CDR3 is TGTGCCAGCAGCTTAACGGCAGGCATGGGCCTTCGGGGAAACACTGAAGCTTTCTTT.

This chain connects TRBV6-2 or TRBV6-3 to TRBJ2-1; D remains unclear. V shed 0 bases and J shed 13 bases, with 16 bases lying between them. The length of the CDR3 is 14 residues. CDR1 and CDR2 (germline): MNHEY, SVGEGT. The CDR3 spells CASSYSSRTSSQFF. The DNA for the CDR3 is TGTGCCAGCAGTTACTCGAGCAGAACCTCCAGTCAGTTCTTC.

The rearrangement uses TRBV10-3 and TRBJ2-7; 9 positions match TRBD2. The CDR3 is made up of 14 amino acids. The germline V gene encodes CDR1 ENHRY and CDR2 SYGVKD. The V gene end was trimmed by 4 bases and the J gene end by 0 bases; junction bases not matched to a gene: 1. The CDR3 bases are TGTGCCATCAGTGTTAGCGGGAGCTCCTACGAGCAGTACTTC. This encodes CAISVSGSSYEQYF.